Listed here are 32 T cell receptor beta chains from one sample, sequenced in a study of beta chain features in type 1 diabetes. Findings and limits, study-wide: The study found moderately but significantly shorter TCRB CDR3s in all four CD4+ subsets of Type 1 diabetes patients.

No antigen is known for these receptors. The study reverse transcribed the entire isolated RNA, so it sequenced expressed TCRB transcripts. The assay was immunoSEQ multiplex PCR, and TCRdb's table has in-frame clones only and misses some. The data contain about 160,000 clones, around 63% of them seen just once; the ten biggest clones take up roughly 0.095%. The sequencing sample was made of naive CD4+ T cells from blood. These TCRs come from a man aged 25 to 40 with type 1 diabetes.

This chain joins TRBV29-1 and TRBJ2-5, with a possible D match to TRBD2 (6 bases). CDR3 length: 14 amino acids. Per germline, CDR1 SQVTM and CDR2 ANQGSEA. V shed 7 bases and J shed 4 bases, with 19 bases lying between them. The CDR3 is CSAVRDLGGETQYF. CDR3 nucleotide sequence: TGCAGCGCTGTAAGGGACCTGGGGGGAGAGACCCAGTACTTC.

The chain has TRBV30 and TRBJ2-2; 8 nucleotides align to TRBD1. V lost 0 bases and J lost 2; bases outside the gene matches: 5. The CDR3 has 16 residues. The germline CDR1 and CDR2 sequences are GTSNPN and SVGIG (reference sequence). The CDR3 spells CAWSVDDRGNTGELFF. Here the CDR3 DNA reads TGTGCCTGGAGTGTTGATGACAGGGGCAACACCGGGGAGCTGTTTTTT.

This clone has just a few counts. This rearrangement joins TRBV4-3 to TRBJ2-3, with D perhaps TRBD1 (6 bases). The V gene's germline CDR1 is LGHNA and CDR2 YSLEER. V dropped 6 bases and J dropped 5 bases, with 15 bases sitting between them. The CDR3 is made up of 14 amino acids. CDR3 sequence (DNA): TGCGCCAGCAGACACGAAGGGGGTGGAGATACGCAGTATTTT. This gives the protein CASRHEGGGDTQYF.

The V call is TRBV29-1, the J call TRBJ2-7, with a tentative D call TRBD1 (6 bases). This CDR3 comprises 13 residues. V shed 4 bases and J shed 3 bases, with 13 bases lying between them. CDR1 and CDR2 from the germline V gene are SQVTM and ANQGSEA. The CDR3 sequence: CSVGKVRGYEQYF. The CDR3 region has the DNA TGCAGCGTTGGAAAGGTCAGGGGCTACGAGCAGTACTTC.

CDR3 bases: TGTGCCAGCGGGTCCCTGGTTGACGAGCAGTACTTC. This sequence encodes CASGSLVDEQYF. The chain is built from TRBV7-9 and TRBJ2-7; the D is unclear. Trimming shortened V by 8 bases and J by 5 bases, and 13 bases separated the two germline ends. The CDR3 contains 12 residues. Germline CDR1 and CDR2: SEHNR and FQNEAQ (reference sequence).

This clone appeared a single time. The V gene is TRBV30, the J gene TRBJ1-4; no clear D. The ends were cut back, 3 bases at V and 8 bases at J, with 19 bases in the middle. This CDR3 is 15 amino acids long. CDR1 and CDR2 from the germline V gene are GTSNPN and SVGIG (reference sequence). CDR3 sequence (DNA): TGTGCCTGGAGCGTTGCCAACCCCCGGGGAGAAAAACTGTTTTTT. Translating it yields CAWSVANPRGEKLFF.

DNA for the CDR3: TGTGCCACCAGCAGAGGGACAACCCTAGCCAAAAACATTCAGTACTTC. Protein sequence: CATSRGTTLAKNIQYF. V is TRBV15 and J is TRBJ2-4, with a tentative D call TRBD1 (5 bases). Trimming took off 1 base at V and 0 bases at J, with 10 bases between the two ends. This CDR3 is built from 16 residues. Germline lookup yields CDR1 LNHNV and CDR2 YYDKDF (reference sequence).

This chain joins TRBV30 and TRBJ2-2; D might be TRBD1 (6 bases). V lost 2 bases and J lost 1, with 11 bases in between. Germline CDR1 GTSNPN, CDR2 SVGIG (reference sequence). The CDR3 covers 15 residues. CDR3 in amino acids: CAWSIQGKNTGELFF. CDR3 in DNA: TGTGCCTGGAGTATCCAGGGGAAGAACACCGGGGAGCTGTTTTTT.

This clone showed up just a few times. The V call is TRBV7-2, the J call TRBJ2-2; D unresolved. The germline gives CDR1 SGHTA, CDR2 FQGNSA. With 3 bases removed from V and 2 bases from J, the gap between germline ends came to 4 bases. The CDR3 is 13 residues long. The CDR3 region has the DNA TGTGCCAGCAGCTTGACCAACACCGGGGAGCTGTTTTTT. This encodes CASSLTNTGELFF.

This chain uses TRBV27 with TRBJ1-5, with TRBD1 as a possible D gene (5 bases). The ends were cut back, 8 bases at V and 0 bases at J, with 23 bases in the middle. Germline V gene sequence: CDR1 MNHEY, CDR2 SMNVEV (reference sequence). The CDR3 is 18 residues long. CDR3 region: CASFFNPGGLDSNQPQHF. The CDR3 DNA sequence: TGTGCCAGCTTCTTCAACCCGGGGGGACTGGATAGCAATCAGCCCCAGCATTTT.

The rearrangement uses TRBV4-1 and TRBJ2-3; 7 bases fit TRBD1. The V gene end was trimmed by 4 bases and the J gene end by 2 bases; junction bases not matched to a gene: 3. The CDR3 is 14 amino acids. Germline V lookup: CDR1 MGHRA, CDR2 YSYEKL. The CDR3 DNA is TGCGCCAGCAGCCCGGACAGGATCACAGATACGCAGTATTTT. It yields the protein CASSPDRITDTQYF.

The chain joins TRBV7-2 to TRBJ2-7; D might be TRBD2 (6 bases). V dropped 1 base and J dropped 7 bases, with 17 bases sitting between them. Per the germline V gene, CDR1 is SGHTA and CDR2 is FQGNSA. This CDR3 contains 15 residues. CDR3 sequence reads: CASSLEVGGTGEQYF. Here the CDR3 DNA reads TGTGCCAGCAGCTTAGAAGTCGGGGGAACCGGGGAGCAGTACTTC.

The sample holds a few counts of this clone. The chain carries TRBV7-2 and TRBJ1-6, with D possibly being TRBD1 (6 bases). The CDR3 totals 15 residues. V lost 1 base and J lost 14, with 18 bases in between. The germline V gene has CDR1 SGHTA and CDR2 FQGNSA. As DNA, the CDR3 is TGTGCCAGCAGCTTAGTCGGACAGAGGGGCGGGGCCCTCCACTTT. Protein product: CASSLVGQRGGALHF. Combining the CDR3 with reference TRBV7-2 and TRBJ1-6 gives the whole variable domain GAGVSQSPSNKVTEKGKDVELRCDPISGHTALYWYRQSLGQGLEFLIYFQGNSAPDKSGLPSDRFSAERTGGSVSTLTIQRTQQEDSAVYLCASSLVGQRGGALHFGNGTRLTVT.

This chain links TRBV29-1 with TRBJ1-5, with TRBD1 identical over 8 bases. The V segment lost 3 bases and the J segment 3 bases; nucleotides outside the gene matches: 4. Germline CDR1 is SQVTM and CDR2 is ANQGSEA. The CDR3 totals 14 residues. For the CDR3, the DNA is TGCAGCGTTGAGACGACAGGGGACAATCAGCCCCAGCATTTT. This translates into CSVETTGDNQPQHF.

V is TRBV25-1 and J is TRBJ2-7; possibly TRBD2 for D (5 bases). Germline CDR1 is MGHDK and CDR2 is SYGVNS. CDR3 size: 13 residues. Trimming left V 6 bases short and J 5 bases short, with 14 bases between. The CDR3 DNA sequence: TGTGCCAGCAGGCCAACGGCGGGCGACGAGCAGTACTTC. It is translated as CASRPTAGDEQYF.

This clone was recorded only once. V usage is TRBV7-9 and J usage is TRBJ2-5; tentatively, D is TRBD2 (6 bases). The germline V and J ends were trimmed by 8 bases and 5 bases, with 21 bases remaining between them. In germline, CDR1 is SEHNR, CDR2 FQNEAQ (reference sequence). CDR3 length: 15 amino acids. The CDR3 DNA sequence: TGTGCCAGCCTCGAGAAGCGGGCAGGAACGGAGACCCAGTACTTC. Encoded protein: CASLEKRAGTETQYF.

This clone was observed a handful of times. CDR3 sequence (DNA): TGCAGCACGAGGGGCGGTGCGAACACCGGGGAGCTGTTTTTT. Amino acids: CSTRGGANTGELFF. The V gene is TRBV29-1, the J gene TRBJ2-2; perhaps D is TRBD1 or TRBD2 (5 bases each). The CDR3 has 14 residues. Trimming pared 8 bases from V and 0 bases from J, leaving 13 bases between. Germline V lookup: CDR1 SQVTM, CDR2 ANQGSEA.

About this clone itself: Other DNA variants within this sample encode the same CDR3. V and J are TRBV30 and TRBJ1-1; D is undetermined. Germline V lookup: CDR1 GTSNPN, CDR2 SVGIG (reference sequence). The V gene lost 0 bases and the J gene lost 6 bases, with 5 bases spanning the gap. This CDR3 is built from 11 residues. The DNA for the CDR3 is TGTGCCTGGAGTGTAAGGGCTGAAGCTTTCTTT. Translated, it gives CAWSVRAEAFF.

The chain uses TRBV30 and TRBJ2-3, with D maybe TRBD1 (6 bases). With 2 bases removed from V and 6 bases from J, the gap between germline ends came to 9 bases. The CDR3 runs 12 residues. Germline CDR1 is GTSNPN and CDR2 is SVGIG (reference sequence). The CDR3 sequence: CAWSITGDTQYF. CDR3 in DNA: TGTGCCTGGAGTATTACAGGGGATACGCAGTATTTT.

As for this clone: The junction does not match germline at one end; this may be a read error. This chain links TRBV7-7 with TRBJ2-5; 7 bases are a match to TRBD1. CDR3 length: 15 amino acids. Germline lookup yields CDR1 SSHAT and CDR2 FNYEAQ (reference sequence). CDR3 loop: CASSLVPGGQETQYF. In DNA, the CDR3 is TGTGCTAGCAGCTTAGTTCCAGGGGGACAAGAGACCCAGTACTTC.

This clone was seen only a few times. The chain couples TRBV29-1 to TRBJ2-3; D ambiguous. From germline, CDR1 is SQVTM and CDR2 ANQGSEA. V was pared by 4 bases and J by 3 bases, with 14 bases between. This CDR3 spans 14 amino acids. The CDR3 sequence is CSVASQRYTDTQYF. As DNA, the CDR3 is TGCAGCGTTGCGTCCCAACGATATACAGATACGCAGTATTTT.

The chain employs TRBV4-3 and TRBJ1-3; D ambiguous. Germline loops: CDR1 LGHNA, CDR2 YSLEER. CDR3 length: 14 amino acids. The V end lost 6 bases, the J end lost 2 bases, and 11 bases lay between the germline ends. In DNA, the CDR3 is TGCGCCAGCAGTTCCACGGAACCTGGAAACACCATATATTTT. Encoded protein: CASSSTEPGNTIYF.

V is TRBV11-2 and J is TRBJ2-1; unclear D gene. Per the germline V gene, CDR1 is SGHAT and CDR2 is FQNNGV. Trimming stripped 3 bases from V and 0 bases from J, with 6 bases between. This CDR3 has 14 residues. The CDR3 reads CASSLGYSYNEQFF. CDR3 DNA: TGTGCCAGCAGCTTGGGCTACTCCTACAATGAGCAGTTCTTC.

This clone was detected a few times. The rearrangement joins TRBV29-1 to TRBJ2-3, with D uncertain. V was trimmed by 2 bases and J by 6 bases, leaving 15 bases between them. The CDR3 consists of 14 residues. CDR1 is SQVTM, CDR2 ANQGSEA, per germline. The CDR3 reads CSVETQNLYDTQYF. In DNA, the CDR3 is TGCAGCGTTGAAACCCAGAACCTATACGATACGCAGTATTTT.

V is TRBV30 and J is TRBJ1-1, with D unclear. CDR1 GTSNPN and CDR2 SVGIG come from the germline V gene (reference sequence). V was pared by 2 bases and J by 7 bases, with 8 bases between. The CDR3 is 11 amino acids. CDR3 sequence: CAWSRTGEAFF. The CDR3 nucleotides read TGTGCCTGGAGTCGGACGGGTGAAGCTTTCTTT. Filled out from reference TRBV30 and TRBJ1-1, the complete variable domain reads SQTIHQWPATLVQPVGSPLSLECTVEGTSNPNLYWYRQAAGRGLQLLFYSVGIGQISSEVPQNLSASRPQDRQFILSSKKLLLSDSGFYLCAWSRTGEAFFGQGTRLTVV.

This clone was observed a few times. The chain has TRBV4-1 and TRBJ2-3; 12 nucleotides match TRBD2. V gave up 2 bases and J gave up 0 bases; unmatched junction bases: 3. The CDR3 is 17 residues long. From germline, CDR1 is MGHRA and CDR2 YSYEKL. CDR3 in amino acids: CASSQTGLAGSTDTQYF. The CDR3 DNA is TGCGCCAGCAGCCAAACCGGACTAGCGGGGAGCACAGATACGCAGTATTTT.

This clone was detected a few times. The chain carries TRBV11-2 and TRBJ2-5, with 7 bases lining up with TRBD2. The trim removed 0 bases at V and 7 bases at J, leaving 8 bases unmatched. Germline V gives CDR1 SGHAT, CDR2 FQNNGV. CDR3 size: 15 residues. CDR3 region: CASSLDRLWEGTQYF. CDR3 DNA sequence: TGTGCCAGCAGCTTAGATCGCTTGTGGGAGGGGACCCAGTACTTC.

V gene TRBV9 combines with J gene TRBJ1-6; 9 positions match TRBD1. CDR1 is SGDLS, CDR2 YYNGEE, per germline. V was pared by 4 bases and J by 9 bases, with 8 bases of the junction left unmatched. The CDR3 is 15 residues long. The CDR3 bases are TGTGCCAGCAGCACAGGGGGCCTCGTCGGTTCACCCCTCCACTTT. It encodes CASSTGGLVGSPLHF.

This clone was counted a few times. The chain carries TRBV13 and TRBJ1-1; TRBD1 matches 8 bases. The trim removed 5 bases at V and 7 bases at J, leaving 6 bases unmatched. CDR1 is PRHDT, CDR2 FYEKMQ, per germline (reference sequence). The CDR3 is 13 residues long. The DNA for the CDR3 is TGTGCCAGCAGCACAGGACAGGGATTTGAAGCTTTCTTT. Residues: CASSTGQGFEAFF.

This clone was detected a few times. The V and J genes are TRBV29-1 and TRBJ1-3; 8 nucleotides line up with TRBD1. This CDR3 is 12 amino acids long. In germline, CDR1 is SQVTM, CDR2 ANQGSEA. J was trimmed by 4 bases and V by 7 bases; bases with no gene match: 3. The CDR3 loop reads CSAGQAGNTIYF. CDR3 coding DNA: TGCAGCGCGGGACAGGCGGGAAACACCATATATTTT.

This chain joins TRBV2 and TRBJ2-4, with no clear D. Trimming shortened V by 7 bases and J by 1 base, and 11 bases separated the two germline ends. Germline CDR1 is SNHLY and CDR2 is FYNNEI. The length of the CDR3 is 14 residues. The CDR3 bases are TGTGCCAGCATCTCGAGCTCCGCCAAAAACATTCAGTACTTC. This gives the protein CASISSSAKNIQYF.

V usage is TRBV7-2 and J usage is TRBJ2-3, with D perhaps matching TRBD2 (5 bases). This CDR3 has 12 amino acids. Per the germline V gene, CDR1 is SGHTA and CDR2 is FQGNSA. V was trimmed by 5 bases and J by 4 bases, leaving 7 bases between them. The CDR3 DNA follows: TGTGCCAGCAGCCAACTAGCAGATACGCAGTATTTT. Amino acid sequence: CASSQLADTQYF.